These 18 T cell receptor beta chains were sequenced from one sample in a study of T cell repertoires in cytomegalovirus infection. Each CDR3 protein is one row after TCRdb ran MiXCR on the reads. The profile shows fewer than 550,000 distinct CDR3 sequences, 15% to 20% of them singletons. The sample taken for sequencing was CD8+ T cells from PBMCs. Every receptor here comes from a human donor in good health (CMV status not recorded). Some clones in this sample may be carry-over from other donors' samples.

This clonotype was seen many times. The gene calls are TRBV7-9 and TRBJ2-1, with TRBD2 identical over 10 bases. Germline V gene sequence: CDR1 SEHNR, CDR2 FQNEAQ (reference sequence). With 3 bases clipped from V and 3 bases from J, the junction kept 2 bases outside the gene matches. The CDR3 consists of 15 residues. DNA for the CDR3: TGTGCCAGCAGCTTTACTAGCGGGGACTACAATGAGCAGTTCTTC. Translating gives CASSFTSGDYNEQFF.

This clonotype was seen repeatedly, ten times or more. The rearrangement uses TRBV6-1 and TRBJ1-2; D is unclear. The CDR3 length is 17 residues. Trimming removed 0 bases from V and 0 bases from J, with 14 bases in between. CDR1 and CDR2 (germline): MNHNS, SASEGT. This CDR3 is CASSEAIIRVSNYGYTF. The CDR3 coding sequence is TGTGCCAGCAGTGAAGCTATCATCCGGGTTTCTAACTATGGCTACACCTTC.

This clonotype was counted ten times or more. The chain has TRBV7-8 and TRBJ2-1; 10 nucleotides line up with TRBD2. Germline V lookup: CDR1 SGHVS, CDR2 FQNEAQ. Trimming at V came to 6 bases and at J to 2 bases, leaving 4 bases not matched to a gene. The CDR3 covers 15 residues. CDR3 sequence (DNA): TGTGCCAGCAGATTTGGACTAGCGGCCTACAATGAGCAGTTCTTC. It codes for CASRFGLAAYNEQFF.

This clonotype was seen ten or more times. This sequence joins TRBV6-1 and TRBJ1-1; 9 positions match TRBD1. The CDR3 sequence is 16 residues long. With 6 bases clipped from V and 11 bases from J, the junction kept 19 bases outside the gene matches. Germline V gives CDR1 MNHNS, CDR2 SASEGT. The CDR3 DNA reads as TGTGCCAGCAGCGCCTACGGGGACGGGACAGGGCCTATTGCTTTCTTT. Translated: CASSAYGDGTGPIAFF.

In the case of this clonotype: Relative to the germline gene, one junction end is altered; a read error may explain this. V is TRBV11-2 and J is TRBJ1-2; D is uncertain. The CDR3 is 12 residues long. Germline V gene data show CDR1 as SGHAT and CDR2 as FQNNGV. The CDR3 sequence is CASSSRGCGSTF. In DNA, the CDR3 is TGTGCCAGCAGCTCACGTGGGTGCGGCTCCACCTTC.

This clonotype was counted at least ten times. The chain uses TRBV10-2 and TRBJ2-3, with D tentatively TRBD2 (5 bases). Looked up from germline, CDR1 is WSHSY and CDR2 is SAAADI. Trimming shortened V by 0 bases and J by 2 bases, and 15 bases separated the two germline ends. The CDR3 spans 17 residues. CDR3 DNA: TGCGCCAGCAGTGAGTCGAAGCGGCCCCCGGTCACAGATACGCAGTATTTT. Translation: CASSESKRPPVTDTQYF.

This clonotype came up many times. J is TRBJ2-5 and V is TRBV12-3 or TRBV12-4; 10 bases are shared with TRBD2. This CDR3 contains 14 residues. V trimming: 8 bases; J trimming: 5 bases; junction bases outside the gene matches: 8. CDR3 loop: CASLESSGGETQYF. The CDR3 region has the DNA TGTGCCAGCCTCGAGTCTAGCGGGGGTGAGACCCAGTACTTC.

This clonotype was seen repeatedly, ten times or more. The chain's CDR3 is CASSLEGGSSSDYEQYF. CDR3 coding DNA: TGTGCCAGCAGCTTAGAAGGGGGCAGTTCATCAGACTACGAGCAGTACTTC. The rearrangement links TRBV7-9 to TRBJ2-7; the match to TRBD1 covers 7 bases. The germline CDR1 and CDR2 sequences are SEHNR and FQNEAQ (reference sequence). The ends lost 1 base at V and 3 bases at J; junction bases unmatched: 12. CDR3 length: 17 amino acids.

This clonotype was observed at least ten times. V usage is TRBV11-2 and J usage is TRBJ1-5, with D possibly TRBD1 on 6 matching bases. This CDR3 is 15 amino acids long. V lost 3 bases and J 7 bases, leaving 16 bases between the germline ends. Per the germline V gene, CDR1 is SGHAT and CDR2 is FQNNGV. DNA for the CDR3: TGTGCCAGCAGCTTGGACCGACTCGGGGGCCAGCCCCAGCATTTT. Translating gives CASSLDRLGGQPQHF.

The chain combines TRBV27 with TRBJ1-2; D unresolved. Germline V gives CDR1 MNHEY, CDR2 SMNVEV (reference sequence). CDR3 length equals 14 residues. V was clipped by 6 bases and J by 1 base, with 12 bases between them. CDR3 nucleotides: TGTGCCAGCAGACGACCGGGCAATAACTATGGCTACACCTTC. Translating it yields CASRRPGNNYGYTF.

In its sample, this clonotype was seen many times. The V and J genes are TRBV7-6 and TRBJ2-7; D possibly matches TRBD1 or TRBD2 (5 bases each). This CDR3 has 13 amino acids. V was clipped by 1 base and J by 5 bases, with 9 bases between them. Germline assignment: CDR1 SGHVS and CDR2 FNYEAQ. CDR3 in amino acids: CASSLVLGDEQYF. CDR3 sequence (DNA): TGTGCCAGCAGCTTAGTTTTGGGGGACGAGCAGTACTTC.

This clonotype was observed a few times. This chain links TRBV19 with TRBJ2-5, with TRBD2 matching over 7 bases. The CDR3 consists of 13 residues. With V trimmed by 9 bases and J by 3 bases, 7 bases remained unmatched. Germline CDR1 reads LNHDA; CDR2 reads SQIVND (reference sequence). This chain's CDR3 is CASARGEEETQYF. As DNA, the CDR3 is TGTGCCAGCGCCCGGGGGGAGGAAGAGACCCAGTACTTC.

This clonotype showed up just a few times. V is TRBV4-1 and J is TRBJ2-1; no firm D call. The ends were cut back, 3 bases at V and 7 bases at J, with 10 bases in the middle. CDR3 length: 13 amino acids. Looked up from germline, CDR1 is MGHRA and CDR2 is YSYEKL. DNA for the CDR3: TGCGCCAGCAGCCACACATCCGGGAATGAGCAGTTCTTC. It is translated as CASSHTSGNEQFF.

As regards this clonotype: The conserved phenylalanine or tryptophan normally closing the CDR3 is absent here, so this likely arose from a read error. V gene TRBV6-6 combines with J gene TRBJ2-7; D is uncertain. V was trimmed by 2 bases and J by 9 bases, leaving 11 bases between them. CDR3 length: 12 residues. Germline CDR1 and CDR2: MNHNY and SVGAGI (reference sequence). In DNA form, the CDR3 reads TGTGCCAGCAGTTACGCTGGGCTCGCGCAGTACTTA. It specifies CASSYAGLAQYL.

The J gene is TRBJ2-1, the V gene TRBV29-1; 11 bases are shared with TRBD2. With 7 bases clipped from V and 3 bases from J, the junction kept 8 bases outside the gene matches. This CDR3 has 15 residues. Germline CDR1 and CDR2: SQVTM and ANQGSEA. The CDR3 DNA sequence: TGCAGCGCCCCGACTAGCGGGACCCTCTACAATGAGCAGTTCTTC. Its protein product is CSAPTSGTLYNEQFF.

This clonotype was seen at least ten times. This chain joins TRBV6-1 and TRBJ2-7, with D perhaps matching TRBD1 (6 bases). Germline V gives CDR1 MNHNS, CDR2 SASEGT. This CDR3 has 16 residues. V was clipped by 7 bases and J by 3 bases, with 22 bases between them. This chain's CDR3 is CASNQQQGGPFYEQYF. The CDR3, as DNA: TGTGCCAGCAACCAACAACAGGGTGGCCCTTTCTACGAGCAGTACTTC.

This clonotype has a count of ten or more. The chain employs TRBV29-1 and TRBJ2-7; a possible D gene is TRBD1 (6 bases). Germline lookup yields CDR1 SQVTM and CDR2 ANQGSEA. The length of the CDR3 is 12 residues. Trimming pared 1 base from V and 2 bases from J, leaving 6 bases between. In nucleotides, the CDR3 is TGCAGCGTTGAAGGGACAGCCTACGAGCAGTACTTC. This codes for CSVEGTAYEQYF.

This clonotype was picked up many times. This chain connects TRBV27 to TRBJ1-2; tentatively, D is TRBD1 (5 bases). From germline, CDR1 is MNHEY and CDR2 SMNVEV (reference sequence). V lost 5 bases to trimming and J lost 4 bases, with 20 bases between them. This CDR3 comprises 16 residues. CDR3 DNA sequence: TGTGCCAGCAGTCCCTCGGCCGGGGACTCCTCCTATGGCTACACCTTC. This translates into CASSPSAGDSSYGYTF.